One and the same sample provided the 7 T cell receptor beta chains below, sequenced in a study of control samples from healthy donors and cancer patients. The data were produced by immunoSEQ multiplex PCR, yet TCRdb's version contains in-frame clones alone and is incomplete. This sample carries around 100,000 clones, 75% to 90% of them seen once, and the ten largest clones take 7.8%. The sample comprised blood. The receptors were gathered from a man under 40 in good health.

CDR3 in DNA: TGCGCCAGCAGCCAAGGGACTAGCGGCTCCTTTTTAAGCTCCTACAATGAGCAGTTCTTC. This translates into CASSQGTSGSFLSSYNEQFF. The V gene is TRBV4-3, the J gene TRBJ2-1, with 10 bases lining up with TRBD2. V shed 1 base, J shed 0 bases, and the junction held 12 bases outside the gene matches. This CDR3 comprises 20 residues. CDR1 and CDR2 from the germline V gene are LGHNA and YSLEER.

This chain's CDR3 is CAISSESSNYGYTF. The CDR3 region has the DNA TGTGCCATCAGTTCAGAGAGCAGCAACTATGGCTACACCTTC. The rearrangement uses TRBV10-3 and TRBJ1-2; no definite D call. The ends were cut back, 5 bases at V and 2 bases at J, with 12 bases in the middle. This CDR3 spans 14 amino acids. CDR1 and CDR2 (germline): ENHRY, SYGVKD.

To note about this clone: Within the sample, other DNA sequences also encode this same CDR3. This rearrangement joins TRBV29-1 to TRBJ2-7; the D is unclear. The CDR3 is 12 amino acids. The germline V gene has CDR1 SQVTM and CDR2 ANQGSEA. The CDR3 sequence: CSVLTQSGEQYV. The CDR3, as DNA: TGCAGTGTCCTGACCCAATCGGGCGAGCAGTACGTC.

The chain's CDR3 is CASSDSGTSGANEQFF. The CDR3 DNA sequence: TGTGCCAGCAGTGACTCCGGGACTAGCGGGGCGAATGAGCAGTTCTTC. The V call is TRBV6-4, the J call TRBJ2-1; 13 nucleotides agree with TRBD2. Germline CDR1 reads MRHNA; CDR2 reads SNTAGT. V was clipped by 0 bases and J by 7 bases; unmatched bases: 3. The CDR3 has 16 amino acids.

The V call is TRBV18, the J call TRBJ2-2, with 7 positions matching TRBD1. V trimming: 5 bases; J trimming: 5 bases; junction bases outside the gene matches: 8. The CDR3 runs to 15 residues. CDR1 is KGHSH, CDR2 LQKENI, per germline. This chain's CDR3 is CASSTGQVGTGELFF. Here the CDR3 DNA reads TGTGCCAGCTCAACCGGACAGGTCGGAACCGGGGAGCTGTTTTTT. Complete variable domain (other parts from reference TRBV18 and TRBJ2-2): NAGVMQNPRHLVRRRGQEARLRCSPMKGHSHVYWYRQLPEEGLKFMVYLQKENIIDESGMPKERFSAEFPKEGPSILRIQQVVRGDSAAYFCASSTGQVGTGELFFGEGSRLTVL.

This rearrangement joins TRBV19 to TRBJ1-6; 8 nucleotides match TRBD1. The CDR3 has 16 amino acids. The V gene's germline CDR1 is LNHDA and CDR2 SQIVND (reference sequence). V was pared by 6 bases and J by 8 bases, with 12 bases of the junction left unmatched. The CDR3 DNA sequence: TGTGCCAGTAGCGCTCGGACAGGGATTCAAGATTCACCCCTCCACTTT. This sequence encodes CASSARTGIQDSPLHF.

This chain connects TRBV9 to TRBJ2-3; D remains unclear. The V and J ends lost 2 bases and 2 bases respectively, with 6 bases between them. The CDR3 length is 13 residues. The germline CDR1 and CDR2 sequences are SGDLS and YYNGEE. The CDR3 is CASSVSLTDTQYF. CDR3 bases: TGTGCCAGCAGCGTGTCGCTCACAGATACGCAGTATTTT.